This T cell receptor (beta chain) appears in the sequencing data of a study of radiotherapy plus CTLA-4 blockade in lung cancer. Study-wide context: Of all patients, more than 15% responded objectively and roughly 31% showed disease control.

Trimming removed 6 bases from V and 5 bases from J, with 13 bases in between. The CDR3 totals 13 residues. The germline CDR1 and CDR2 sequences are SGHNT and YENEEA. Assay used: immunoSEQ multiplex PCR; TCRdb lists only in-frame clones, some missing. The data show 15,000 or so clones, approximately 76% seen once. Overall study results and limits: Following radiotherapy plus ipilimumab, tumor-derived TCR clones expanded in the blood.

To note about this clone: The antigen is undetermined.

Patients with chemo-refractory metastatic non-small-cell lung cancer received focal radiation plus CTLA-4 blockade with ipilimumab. This sample comprised peripheral blood, obtained from a patient treated with radiotherapy plus ipilimumab. The sequence was obtained from a human donor with non-small cell lung cancer whose response to radiotherapy plus ipilimumab could not be evaluated. The chain has TRBV11-3 and TRBJ2-5; D perhaps matches TRBD1 (6 bases). The CDR3 DNA sequence: TGTGCCAGCAGATCGCAGGGGTCGGAGACCCAGTACTTC. The encoded protein is CASRSQGSETQYF.